The TCR beta chain described here comes from a study of blood T cells in healthy people across ages. Overall study results and limits: Possibly confounding the expanded clonotype changes was the fact that donor CMV status was unknown. In older individuals, TCR beta diversity per million T cells was lower, falling roughly linearly with age.

Turning to this clonotype: The antigen is undetermined.

Then a second PCR, running about 6 to 12 cycles, was carried out with a sample-barcoded 5' primer and a J-beta primer mix. TCRdb independently ran MiXCR on the 5' RACE reads; one entry per CDR3 protein. This repertoire shows about 1,000,000 distinct CDR3 sequences, over 35% found once; its top ten account for over 15%. Roughly 10 milliliters of peripheral blood were drawn from each donor. V lost 4 bases to trimming and J lost 0 bases, with 10 bases between them. The germline gives CDR1 DFQATT, CDR2 SNEGSKA (reference sequence). The CDR3 has 13 residues. The V gene is TRBV20-1, the J gene TRBJ2-7; tentatively, D is TRBD2 (5 bases). This sequence originates from a woman in her sixties in good health. Sample: blood. The CDR3 bases are TGCAGTGCTACCGCGGGCCGCTCCTACGAGCAGTACTTC. It is translated as CSATAGRSYEQYF.